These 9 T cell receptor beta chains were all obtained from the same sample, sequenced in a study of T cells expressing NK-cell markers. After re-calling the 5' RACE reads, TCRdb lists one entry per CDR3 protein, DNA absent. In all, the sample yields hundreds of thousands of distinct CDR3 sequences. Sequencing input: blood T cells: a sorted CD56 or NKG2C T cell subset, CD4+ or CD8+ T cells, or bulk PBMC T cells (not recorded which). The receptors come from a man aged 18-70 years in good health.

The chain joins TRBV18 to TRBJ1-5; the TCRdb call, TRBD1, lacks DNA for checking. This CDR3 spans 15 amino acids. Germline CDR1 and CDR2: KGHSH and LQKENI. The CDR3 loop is CASSPAKGPNQPQHF.

Here the CDR3 reads CASSYRDRETYEQYF. The V gene is TRBV28, the J gene TRBJ2-7; the D call of TRBD1 rests on TCRdb alone, since no DNA is present to check it. Germline V gene sequence: CDR1 MDHEN, CDR2 SYDVKM. The CDR3 totals 15 residues. Based on the CDR3 plus reference TRBV28 and TRBJ2-7, the full variable domain is DVKVTQSSRYLVKRTGEKVFLECVQDMDHENMFWYRQDPGLGLRLIYFSYDVKMKEKGDIPEGYSVSREKKERFSLILESASTNQTSMYLCASSYRDRETYEQYFGPGTRLTVT.

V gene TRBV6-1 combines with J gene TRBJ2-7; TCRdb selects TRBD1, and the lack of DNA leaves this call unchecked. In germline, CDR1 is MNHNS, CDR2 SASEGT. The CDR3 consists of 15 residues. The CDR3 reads CASSRSGTGRFEQYF.

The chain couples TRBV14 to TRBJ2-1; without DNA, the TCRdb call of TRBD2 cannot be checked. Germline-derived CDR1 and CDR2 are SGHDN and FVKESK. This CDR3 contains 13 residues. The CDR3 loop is CASSQDRRGGKFF.

CDR3 loop: CASSYDVRDSGANVLTF. The chain uses TRBV6-2 or TRBV6-3 and TRBJ2-6; TCRdb selects TRBD1, and the lack of DNA leaves this call unchecked. The CDR3 spans 17 residues. Germline values: CDR1 MNHEY, CDR2 SVGEGT.

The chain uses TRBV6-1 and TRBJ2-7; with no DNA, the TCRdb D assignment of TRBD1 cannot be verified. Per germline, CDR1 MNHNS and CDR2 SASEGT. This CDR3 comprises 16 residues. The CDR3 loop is CASRPWTGSFSYEQYF.

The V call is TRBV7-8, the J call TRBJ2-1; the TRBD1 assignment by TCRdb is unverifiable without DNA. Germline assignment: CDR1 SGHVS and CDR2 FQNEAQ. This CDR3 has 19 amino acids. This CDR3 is CASSTRTGGALLGGNEQFF.

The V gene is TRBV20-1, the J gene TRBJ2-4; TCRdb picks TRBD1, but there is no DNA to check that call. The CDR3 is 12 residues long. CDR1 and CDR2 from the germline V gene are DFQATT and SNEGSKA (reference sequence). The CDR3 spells CSASGPTHIQYF.

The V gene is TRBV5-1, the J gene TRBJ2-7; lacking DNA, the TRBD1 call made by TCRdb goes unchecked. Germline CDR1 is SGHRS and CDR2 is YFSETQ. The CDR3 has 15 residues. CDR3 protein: CASSLGKGGYHEQYF.